The 4 T cell receptor beta chains presented below share a single source sample, sequenced in a study of blood T cell repertoires in COVID-19. Profiled with immunoSEQ multiplex PCR; TCRdb holds only in-frame clones, not every one. This sample has tens of thousands of clones, with 70% to 90% found just once. Sequencing was carried out using peripheral blood. The receptor set was obtained from a man between 65 and 85 years old with acute or convalescent COVID-19.

V is TRBV6-2 or TRBV6-3 and J is TRBJ2-5; 9 bases line up with TRBD1. Trimming removed 1 base from V and 1 base from J; junction bases left unmatched: 10. The CDR3 sequence is 18 residues long. Germline CDR1 is MNHEY and CDR2 is SVGEGT. The DNA for the CDR3 is TGTGCCAGCAGTTACTTAGGGGACAGGGTCATATTCCAAGAGACCCAGTACTTC. Translating it yields CASSYLGDRVIFQETQYF.

The gene calls are TRBV6-5 and TRBJ1-5; no firm D call. Germline V CDR1 and CDR2: MNHEY, SVGAGI. This CDR3 contains 14 residues. V dropped 4 bases and J dropped 3 bases, with 10 bases sitting between them. CDR3 region: CASSSPSLNQPQHF. For the CDR3, the DNA is TGTGCCAGCAGTTCCCCTAGCCTCAATCAGCCCCAGCATTTT.

The chain uses TRBV5-1 and TRBJ1-2, with TRBD1 as a possible D gene (5 bases). Germline V gene sequence: CDR1 SGHRS, CDR2 YFSETQ. CDR3 length equals 13 residues. Trimming left V 3 bases short and J 6 bases short, with 12 bases between. The CDR3 loop reads CASSSGGGDGYTF. Written as DNA, the CDR3 is TGCGCCAGCAGCTCCGGGGGAGGGGATGGCTACACCTTC.

The chain has TRBV5-1 and TRBJ1-4, with a possible D match to TRBD1 (6 bases). The CDR3 is made up of 15 amino acids. Germline V gives CDR1 SGHRS, CDR2 YFSETQ. The ends were cut back, 3 bases at V and 3 bases at J, with 12 bases in the middle. As DNA, the CDR3 is TGCGCCAGCAGCTGGGCAGGGGTGGCTAATGAAAAACTGTTTTTT. This codes for CASSWAGVANEKLFF.